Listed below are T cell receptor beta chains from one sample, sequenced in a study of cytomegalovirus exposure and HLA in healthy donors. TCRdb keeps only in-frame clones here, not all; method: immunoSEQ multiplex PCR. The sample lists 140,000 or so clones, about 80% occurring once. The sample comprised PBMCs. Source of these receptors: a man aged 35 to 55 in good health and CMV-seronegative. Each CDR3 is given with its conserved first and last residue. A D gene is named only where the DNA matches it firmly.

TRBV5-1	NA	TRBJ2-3	TGCGCCAGCAGCTTGGGGGAGGGGGATAATCCGCAGTATTTT	CASSLGEGDNPQYF
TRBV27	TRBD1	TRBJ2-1	TGTGCCAGCAGTCACAACAGGGGAAGTAATGAGCAGTTCTTC	CASSHNRGSNEQFF
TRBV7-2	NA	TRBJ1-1	TGTGCCAGCAGCTGGGGGGGGGTTCGAACTGAAGCTTTCTTT	CASSWGGVRTEAFF
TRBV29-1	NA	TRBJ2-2	TGCAGCGTCTTGGACAGACTAAATGGGGAGCTGTTTTTT	CSVLDRLNGELFF
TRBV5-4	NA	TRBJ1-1	TGTGCCAGCAGCTTTGGGACTACCAACACTGAAGCTTTCTTT	CASSFGTTNTEAFF
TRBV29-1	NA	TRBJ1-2	TGCAGCGTTGATAACCAGGGACTCTATGGCTACACCTTC	CSVDNQGLYGYTF
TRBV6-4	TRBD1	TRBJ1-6	TGTGCCAGCAGTGTCCCGGGACAGGGAGAGTCACCCCTCCACTTT	CASSVPGQGESPLHF
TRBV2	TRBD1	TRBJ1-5	TGTGCCAGCAGCTGGACAGGGAATCAGCCCCAGCATTTT	CASSWTGNQPQHF
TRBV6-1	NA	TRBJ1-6	TGTGCCAGCAGTGAAATCCCCCCAGGTTCACCCCTCCACTTT	CASSEIPPGSPLHF
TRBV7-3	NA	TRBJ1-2	TGTGCCAGCAGCACAGACGGTGCTAACTATGGCTACACCTTC	CASSTDGANYGYTF
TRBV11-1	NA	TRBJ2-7	TGTGCCAGCAGCTTAGATACAGGGATAGGAGAGCAGTACTTC	CASSLDTGIGEQYF
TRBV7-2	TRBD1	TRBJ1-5	TGTGCCAGCAGCACCCGCGAGACAGGGAGAAATCAGCCCCAGCATTTT	CASSTRETGRNQPQHF
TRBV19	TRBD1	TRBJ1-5	TGTGCCAGTAGGCGGACAGGGAATCAGCCCCAGCATTTT	CASRRTGNQPQHF
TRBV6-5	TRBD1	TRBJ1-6	TGTGCCAGCAGACCCGGGACAGGGTATTCACCCCTCCACTTT	CASRPGTGYSPLHF
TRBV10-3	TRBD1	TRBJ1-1	TGTGCCATCAGCAACAGGAAAGGACAGGGGGGCACTGAAGCTTTCTTT	CAISNRKGQGGTEAFF
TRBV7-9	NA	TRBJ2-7	TGTGCCAGCAGCTCCGTCTACGAGCAGTACTTC	CASSSVYEQYF
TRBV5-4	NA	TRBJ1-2	TGTGCCAGCAGTCCGCCCGGGGCGGGGGCAACTAATGGCTACACCTTC	CASSPPGAGATNGYTF
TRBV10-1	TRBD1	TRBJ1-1	TGCGCCAGCAGCAGGGGACAGGGGCGGACTGAAGCTTTCTTT	CASSRGQGRTEAFF
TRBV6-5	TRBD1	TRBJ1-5	TGTGCCAGCCGACCAAGTGGGCCAGGGGGTCAGCCCCAGCATTTT	CASRPSGPGGQPQHF
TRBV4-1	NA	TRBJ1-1	TGCGCCAGCAGCCAATCCGGGACACAGAACACTGAAGCTTTCTTT	CASSQSGTQNTEAFF